The T cell receptor (beta chain) described here comes from a study of T-cell memory formation after mild COVID-19. As concerns this clonotype: As yet, its antigen is unknown.

CDR1 MNHEY and CDR2 SVGEGT come from the germline V gene. The CDR3 runs 16 residues. TCRdb re-called the 5' RACE reads through MiXCR, storing one row per CDR3 protein. The sample lists almost 350,000 distinct CDR3 sequences; 20% were seen once. Study-level results: Pre-infection memory held some responding clones, suggesting pre-existing cross-reactive T cells responded.

The sequence was obtained from a man aged 18-30 years who had mild COVID-19 (a few samples of this study predate the infection). Cell type and time point are not known. The V call is TRBV6-2 or TRBV6-3, the J call TRBJ1-2; no firm D call. The sequencing input was PBMCs or a T cell subset sorted from them (not recorded which). The CDR3 sequence is CAAGSFQFKTNYGYTF. The DNA for the CDR3 is TGTGCAGCGGGGAGCTTCCAGTTCAAAACAAATTATGGCTACACCTTC.